This T cell receptor beta chain stems from a study of cytomegalovirus exposure and HLA in healthy donors. Profiling relied on immunoSEQ multiplex PCR, and the TCRdb table lists in-frame clones only, not all of them. The profile covers roughly 64,000 clones, with roughly 94% appearing a single time and almost 6% taken by the ten largest. Germline lookup yields CDR1 MNHEY and CDR2 SVGAGI. V lost 0 bases and J lost 2, with 10 bases in between. The CDR3 extends over 15 amino acids. Material for sequencing was PBMCs. The receptor comes from a young woman in good health and CMV-seropositive. This chain connects TRBV6-5 to TRBJ2-5; possible D gene TRBD2, 6 bases. The CDR3 reads CASSYSPGLQETQYF. The CDR3 DNA sequence: TGTGCCAGCAGTTACTCTCCTGGACTACAAGAGACCCAGTACTTC.